These 17 T cell receptor beta chains originate from one sample sequenced in a study. TCRdb reprocessed the 5' RACE reads via MiXCR and lists one record per CDR3 protein. The table has over 50,000 distinct CDR3 sequences, approximately 31% seen once. The specimen was tumor-infiltrating naive CD4+ T cells sorted from the breast tumor. Subset reported: naive CD4+ T cells, CD4+CD45RA+CD25-. These receptors came from a female donor with breast cancer.

There are many counts of this clonotype. In DNA form, the CDR3 reads TGTGCCAGCAGTTACCCACTGGGTGAGCAGTTCTTC. Protein sequence: CASSYPLGEQFF. The chain combines TRBV6-2 or TRBV6-3 with TRBJ2-1; no clear D. The V and J ends lost 2 bases and 9 bases respectively, with 8 bases between them. Germline-derived CDR1 and CDR2 are MNHEY and SVGEGT. The CDR3 is made up of 12 amino acids.

The V and J genes are TRBV5-1 and TRBJ2-7, with 8 nucleotides matching TRBD2. The CDR3 extends over 14 amino acids. Trimming cost V 0 bases and J 2 bases; bases outside gene matches: 1. Per the germline V gene, CDR1 is SGHRS and CDR2 is YFSETQ. CDR3 amino acids: CASSLAGGTYEQYF. CDR3 bases: TGCGCCAGCAGCTTGGCGGGAGGGACCTACGAGCAGTACTTC.

The rearrangement joins TRBV7-6 to TRBJ2-1, with 7 bases fitting TRBD2. With V trimmed by 2 bases and J by 7 bases, 14 bases remained unmatched. The germline CDR1 and CDR2 sequences are SGHVS and FNYEAQ. The CDR3 extends over 17 amino acids. In DNA form, the CDR3 reads TGTGCCAGCAGCTTATTCCCTTCTAGCGGCCCGAGGAATGAGCAGTTCTTC. Protein: CASSLFPSSGPRNEQFF.

The chain recombines TRBV27 with TRBJ2-1; D might be TRBD1 (6 bases). The CDR3 totals 13 residues. From germline, CDR1 is MNHEY and CDR2 SMNVEV (reference sequence). V was clipped by 5 bases and J by 7 bases, with 12 bases between them. CDR3: CASSTPDRNEQFF. CDR3 coding DNA: TGTGCCAGCAGTACGCCCGACAGGAATGAGCAGTTCTTC.

With respect to this clonotype: An end of the junction differs from the germline gene, which may be a read error. The chain couples TRBV12-3 or TRBV12-4 to TRBJ1-5; the D is unclear. The CDR3 covers 13 residues. This CDR3 is CASGLTEDQPQHF. The CDR3 nucleotides are TGTGCCAGCGGTTTAACAGAGGATCAGCCCCAGCATTTT.

The V gene is TRBV4-1, the J gene TRBJ2-7, with D hard to call. CDR1 MGHRA and CDR2 YSYEKL come from the germline V gene. This CDR3 region has 13 residues. The V and J ends lost 2 bases and 4 bases respectively, with 9 bases between them. CDR3 DNA sequence: TGCGCCAGCAGCCAATTAATCTGGTACGAGCAGTACTTC. Its translation: CASSQLIWYEQYF.

The genes are TRBV30 and TRBJ2-3; no firm D call. Looked up from germline, CDR1 is GTSNPN and CDR2 is SVGIG (reference sequence). There are 13 residues in the CDR3. V was clipped by 5 bases and J by 0 bases, with 9 bases between them. The CDR3 sequence: CAWDLGSTDTQYF. In DNA form, the CDR3 reads TGTGCCTGGGATCTGGGGAGCACAGATACGCAGTATTTT.

As for this clonotype: As the CDR3 is not closed by the conserved phenylalanine or tryptophan, this likely results from a read error. The chain combines TRBV20-1 with TRBJ2-3; 9 bases map to TRBD2. Trimming took 0 bases from V and 1 from J; bases not matched to a gene: 8. The length of the CDR3 is 17 residues. The germline CDR1 and CDR2 sequences are DFQATT and SNEGSKA (reference sequence). In DNA, the CDR3 is TGCAGTGCTAGAGATCCGGGAGCGGGGGGAGGCACAGATACGCAGTATTCT. This translates into CSARDPGAGGGTDTQYS.

This clonotype has only a few counts. V gene TRBV12-3 or TRBV12-4 combines with J gene TRBJ1-3; D may be TRBD1 (5 bases). V lost 6 bases, J lost 2 bases, and 20 bases lay in between. The CDR3 spans 17 residues. The CDR3 reads CASSSDNRFNAGNTIYF. The CDR3 DNA sequence: TGTGCCAGCAGCAGCGACAACAGGTTTAATGCTGGAAACACCATATATTTT.

This clonotype has just a few counts. The rearrangement joins TRBV11-3 to TRBJ1-1; 9 nucleotides match TRBD1. The CDR3 covers 15 residues. J lost 0 bases, V lost 5 bases, and 4 bases had no gene match. Looked up from germline, CDR1 is SGHNT and CDR2 is YENEEA. The CDR3 DNA is TGTGCCAGCAGCCCAGGACAGGGGATGAACACTGAAGCTTTCTTT. Translation: CASSPGQGMNTEAFF.

In nucleotides, the CDR3 is TGTGCCAGCAGCCTACCGGTTGCCGTCGCACCCCTCCACTTT. Its translation is CASSLPVAVAPLHF. V gene TRBV7-9 combines with J gene TRBJ1-6; D unclear. Germline CDR1 and CDR2: SEHNR and FQNEAQ (reference sequence). V lost 5 bases and J 11 bases, leaving 16 bases between the germline ends. The CDR3 spans 14 residues.

In this sample, this clonotype turned up once. A much larger clone sits a single nucleotide away, making a read error possible. J is TRBJ2-7 and V is TRBV29-1; 8 bases map to TRBD2. The V gene's germline CDR1 is SQVTM and CDR2 ANQGSEA. The CDR3 totals 14 residues. In nucleotides, the CDR3 is TGCGGCGTGCTAGCGGGCGGGGGTGCGGGCGAGCAGTACTTC. Amino acids: CGVLAGGGAGEQYF.

The chain uses TRBV20-1 and TRBJ2-6; D is unclear. The germline V and J ends were trimmed by 4 bases and 0 bases, with 13 bases remaining between them. This CDR3 spans 16 amino acids. Germline V gene data show CDR1 as DFQATT and CDR2 as SNEGSKA (reference sequence). The CDR3 is CSATTGPSSGANVLTF. Here the CDR3 DNA reads TGCAGTGCTACCACGGGTCCCTCCTCTGGGGCCAACGTCCTGACTTTC.

This clonotype turned up a few times. This chain links TRBV6-1 with TRBJ1-5, with TRBD1 as a possible D gene (6 bases). Germline CDR1 MNHNS, CDR2 SASEGT. The V and J ends lost 5 bases and 0 bases respectively, with 14 bases between them. The CDR3 runs to 16 residues. The CDR3 nucleotides read TGTGCCAGCAGTAATTCCAGGGGCCCTAGCAATCAGCCCCAGCATTTT. Protein product: CASSNSRGPSNQPQHF.

This clonotype was seen only a few times. The chain combines TRBV12-3 or TRBV12-4 with TRBJ2-1, with D possibly TRBD2 on 5 matching bases. This CDR3 comprises 14 residues. V shed 5 bases and J shed 8 bases, with 16 bases lying between them. CDR3 residues: CASSPRGDGDEQFF. CDR3 DNA: TGTGCCAGCAGTCCCCGAGGCGACGGGGATGAGCAGTTCTTC.

The chain links TRBV6-5 to TRBJ2-3; D gene ambiguous. Germline CDR1 MNHEY, CDR2 SVGAGI. The CDR3 consists of 11 residues. Trimming shortened V by 6 bases and J by 4 bases, and 5 bases separated the two germline ends. The CDR3 sequence: CASRESDTQYF. The DNA of the CDR3 is TGTGCCAGCAGGGAGTCAGATACGCAGTATTTT.

This clonotype was seen ten or more times. The chain recombines TRBV20-1 with TRBJ2-1; 14 bases line up with TRBD2. The CDR3 is 14 amino acids. Germline CDR1 and CDR2: DFQATT and SNEGSKA (reference sequence). V lost 4 bases, J lost 10 bases, and 6 bases stayed unmatched. Here the CDR3 DNA reads TGCAGTGCTAAAGGACTAGCGGGAGGTCAGGAGCAGTTCTTC. It codes for CSAKGLAGGQEQFF.